One T cell receptor (beta chain) is described in this entry. The same CDR3 can be traced to other DNA sequences in this sample. The germline V gene has CDR1 MGHRA and CDR2 YSYEKL. The length of the CDR3 is 13 residues. Trimming removed 1 base from V and 1 base from J, with 5 bases in between. These data belong to a study of blood T cell repertoires in COVID-19. Background on the study: Material from acute and convalescent COVID-19 was sourced from the United States, Italy and Spain. In each case, the material was cDNA or gDNA derived from T cells, B-cell-depleted T cells, or PBMCs.

Original processing methods: Reference gene primer amplification yielded estimated nucleated cell counts. Method: immunoSEQ multiplex PCR; TCRdb's copy keeps in-frame clones and lacks some. That table is the source of V, J and clone size, and D and trimming were worked out from the DNA. The table has about 99,000 clones, about 90% seen once. The specimen sequenced was peripheral blood. The chain recombines TRBV4-1 with TRBJ2-7, with TRBD2 as a possible D gene (5 bases). This sequence originates from a human donor in a cohort sampled during active COVID-19. CDR3 sequence (DNA): TGCGCCAGCAGCCAAGGAGGGTCCTACGAGCAGTACTTC. This codes for CASSQGGSYEQYF.